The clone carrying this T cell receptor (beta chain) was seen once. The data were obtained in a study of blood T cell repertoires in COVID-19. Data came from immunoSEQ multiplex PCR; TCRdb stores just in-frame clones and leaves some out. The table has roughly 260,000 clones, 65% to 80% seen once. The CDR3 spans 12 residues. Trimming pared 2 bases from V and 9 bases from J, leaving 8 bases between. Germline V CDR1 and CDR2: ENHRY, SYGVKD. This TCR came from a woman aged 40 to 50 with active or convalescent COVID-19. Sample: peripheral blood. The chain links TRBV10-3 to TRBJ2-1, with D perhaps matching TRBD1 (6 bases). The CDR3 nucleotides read TGTGCCATCAGTGAGATCAGGGGTGAGCAGTTCTTC. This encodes CAISEIRGEQFF.